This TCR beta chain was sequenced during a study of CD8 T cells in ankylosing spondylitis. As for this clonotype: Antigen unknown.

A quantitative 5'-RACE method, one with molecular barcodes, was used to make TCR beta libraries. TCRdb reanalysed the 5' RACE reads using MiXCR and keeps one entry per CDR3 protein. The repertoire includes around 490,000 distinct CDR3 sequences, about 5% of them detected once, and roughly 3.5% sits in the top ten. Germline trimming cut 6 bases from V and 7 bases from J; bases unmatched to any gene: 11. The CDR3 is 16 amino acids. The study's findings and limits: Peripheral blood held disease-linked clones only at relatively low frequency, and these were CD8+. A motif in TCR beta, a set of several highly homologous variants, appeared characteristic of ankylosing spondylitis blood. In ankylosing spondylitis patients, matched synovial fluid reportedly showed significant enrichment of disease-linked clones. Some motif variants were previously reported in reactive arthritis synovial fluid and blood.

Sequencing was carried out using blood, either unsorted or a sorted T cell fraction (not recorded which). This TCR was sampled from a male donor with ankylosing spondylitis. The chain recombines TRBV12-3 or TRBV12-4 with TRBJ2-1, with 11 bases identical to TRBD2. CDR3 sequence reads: CASSRTSGRIRNEQFF. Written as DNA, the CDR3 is TGTGCCAGCAGCCGTACTAGCGGGAGAATCCGGAATGAGCAGTTCTTC.